This T cell receptor beta chain is drawn from a study of cytomegalovirus exposure and HLA in healthy donors. As for the study in general: Some 85 million unique TCRs, all from HLA-typed donors, were included in an early release of the data.

The CDR3 is made up of 12 amino acids. J was trimmed by 7 bases and V by 10 bases; bases with no gene match: 6. Germline CDR1 reads MNHEY; CDR2 reads SVGAGI. 60 Vbeta and 13 Jbeta primers were used in PCR. This table comes from immunoSEQ multiplex PCR, and its TCRdb copy is limited to in-frame clones, with some not included. Among 55,000 to 85,000 clones listed, about 84% were seen once. This chain joins TRBV6-5 and TRBJ2-1, with 8 bases matching TRBD1. Specimen: PBMCs. The TCR sequence derives from a young man in good health and CMV-seropositive. The DNA of the CDR3 is TGTGCCACCTGGACAGGGTTTAATGAGCAGTTCTTC. It is translated as CATWTGFNEQFF.